This is a list of T cell receptor beta chains from one sample in a study of blood T cells in healthy people across ages. TCRdb fed the 5' RACE reads into MiXCR, producing one record per CDR3 protein. The table has some 760,000 distinct CDR3 sequences, 20% to 30% seen once; the top ten hold 8% to 10%. These same records also appear under a second study, on T cells of mothers and their children.

Sequenced material: blood. The source of these receptors is a boy aged 5 to 17 in good health. CDR3s include the opening cysteine and the closing phenylalanine or tryptophan. The order of the fields is D gene, J gene, clone size, V gene, CDR3 length, CDR3 protein, CDR3 DNA. A D gene is named only where the DNA matches it firmly. Some rows have no size entry. The others give once, few or many, or a class for an expanded clone.

d_call: TRBD2
j_call: TRBJ2-3
clone_size: few
v_call: TRBV6-5
cdr3_length: 16
cdr3_aa: CASSYSEAGEVDTQYF
cdr3_nt: TGTGCCAGCAGTTACTCGGAAGCGGGAGAGGTAGATACGCAGTATTTT

d_call: .
j_call: TRBJ2-4
clone_size: many
v_call: TRBV7-9
cdr3_length: 12
cdr3_aa: CASSLDRNIQYF
cdr3_nt: TGTGCCAGCAGTCTCGACAGAAACATTCAGTACTTC

d_call: TRBD1
j_call: TRBJ1-6
clone_size: .
v_call: TRBV5-5
cdr3_length: 14
cdr3_aa: CASWDSEINSPLHF
cdr3_nt: TGTGCCAGCTGGGACAGTGAGATTAATTCACCCCTCCACTTT

d_call: .
j_call: TRBJ2-3
clone_size: few
v_call: TRBV29-1
cdr3_length: 13
cdr3_aa: CSVVTSNPDTQYF
cdr3_nt: TGCAGCGTTGTAACTAGCAACCCAGATACGCAGTATTTT

d_call: .
j_call: TRBJ2-3
clone_size: few
v_call: TRBV6-2/TRBV6-3
cdr3_length: 18
cdr3_aa: CASSRTSGLSTSTDTQYF
cdr3_nt: TGTGCCAGCAGTAGAACTTCGGGCCTGAGCACTAGCACAGATACGCAGTATTTT

d_call: .
j_call: TRBJ1-5
clone_size: many
v_call: TRBV7-2
cdr3_length: 16
cdr3_aa: CASSLVAGRSNQPQHF
cdr3_nt: TGTGCCAGCAGCTTAGTGGCAGGGAGGAGCAATCAGCCCCAGCATTTT

d_call: .
j_call: TRBJ2-1
clone_size: .
v_call: TRBV6-1
cdr3_length: 14
cdr3_aa: CASGDTPTRNEQFF
cdr3_nt: TGTGCCAGCGGGGATACGCCAACTAGAAATGAGCAGTTCTTC

d_call: TRBD2
j_call: TRBJ2-1
clone_size: few
v_call: TRBV4-1
cdr3_length: 18
cdr3_aa: CASSQERVAGVPYNEQFF
cdr3_nt: TGCGCCAGCAGCCAAGAAAGGGTAGCGGGAGTCCCTTACAATGAGCAGTTCTTC

d_call: TRBD1
j_call: TRBJ2-1
clone_size: .
v_call: TRBV7-9
cdr3_length: 15
cdr3_aa: CASTVPQGALAEQFF
cdr3_nt: TGTGCCAGCACCGTCCCCCAGGGGGCGCTTGCTGAGCAGTTCTTC

d_call: .
j_call: TRBJ2-2
clone_size: few
v_call: TRBV3-1
cdr3_length: 14
cdr3_aa: CATSRTTNTGELFF
cdr3_nt: TGTGCCACCTCCCGGACAACGAACACCGGGGAGCTGTTTTTT

d_call: .
j_call: TRBJ2-3
clone_size: .
v_call: TRBV5-1
cdr3_length: 13
cdr3_aa: CASRLEGQGTQYF
cdr3_nt: TGCGCCAGCAGGCTTGAGGGGCAGGGTACGCAGTATTTT

d_call: .
j_call: TRBJ1-1
clone_size: .
v_call: TRBV7-9
cdr3_length: 15
cdr3_aa: CASSPPLRGDLGAFF
cdr3_nt: TGTGCCAGCAGCCCCCCGTTAAGGGGAGATCTTGGAGCTTTCTTT

d_call: TRBD1
j_call: TRBJ2-5
clone_size: .
v_call: TRBV3-1
cdr3_length: 16
cdr3_aa: CASSQGGTGLEETQHF
cdr3_nt: TGTGCCAGCAGCCAAGGCGGGACAGGCCTTGAAGAGACCCAGCACTTC

d_call: .
j_call: TRBJ2-5
clone_size: few
v_call: TRBV6-5
cdr3_length: 13
cdr3_aa: CASSYGIEETQYF
cdr3_nt: TGTGCCAGCAGTTACGGTATAGAAGAGACCCAGTACTTC

d_call: TRBD2
j_call: TRBJ2-4
clone_size: .
v_call: TRBV6-5
cdr3_length: 18
cdr3_aa: CASSYGASGGVAKNIQYF
cdr3_nt: TGTGCCAGCAGTTACGGGGCTAGCGGGGGGGTAGCCAAAAACATTCAGTACTTC

d_call: .
j_call: TRBJ2-5
clone_size: many
v_call: TRBV24-1
cdr3_length: 13
cdr3_aa: CATSDLLQETQYF
cdr3_nt: TGTGCCACCAGTGATTTGCTCCAAGAGACCCAGTACTTC

d_call: .
j_call: TRBJ2-2
clone_size: .
v_call: TRBV11-3
cdr3_length: 15
cdr3_aa: CANSLRRDTPGELFF
cdr3_nt: TGTGCCAACAGCTTAAGACGGGACACTCCCGGGGAGCTGTTTTTT

d_call: .
j_call: TRBJ2-3
clone_size: .
v_call: TRBV3-1
cdr3_length: 14
cdr3_aa: CASSPLGSTDTQYF
cdr3_nt: TGTGCCAGCAGCCCCCTCGGGAGCACAGATACGCAGTATTTT

d_call: .
j_call: TRBJ2-7
clone_size: .
v_call: TRBV20-1
cdr3_length: 14
cdr3_aa: CSARGLDRGYEQYF
cdr3_nt: TGCAGTGCTAGAGGACTGGACAGAGGCTACGAGCAGTACTTC

d_call: TRBD1
j_call: TRBJ1-4
clone_size: .
v_call: TRBV20-1
cdr3_length: 15
cdr3_aa: CSATTGVGSNEKLFF
cdr3_nt: TGCAGTGCTACGACAGGGGTTGGATCTAATGAAAAACTGTTTTTT

d_call: .
j_call: TRBJ1-1
clone_size: once
v_call: TRBV7-2
cdr3_length: 14
cdr3_aa: CASSSIDTDAEAFF
cdr3_nt: TGTGCCAGCAGCTCCATCGATACAGATGCTGAAGCTTTCTTT

d_call: TRBD2
j_call: TRBJ2-1
clone_size: .
v_call: TRBV20-1
cdr3_length: 17
cdr3_aa: CSARILGGENLYNEQFF
cdr3_nt: TGCAGTGCTAGAATTTTGGGGGGGGAGAACCTCTACAATGAGCAGTTCTTC

d_call: .
j_call: TRBJ1-5
clone_size: .
v_call: TRBV15
cdr3_length: 13
cdr3_aa: CATSRGGWEPQHF
cdr3_nt: TGTGCCACCAGCAGGGGCGGATGGGAGCCCCAGCATTTT

d_call: .
j_call: TRBJ1-1
clone_size: .
v_call: TRBV7-2
cdr3_length: 13
cdr3_aa: CASSRKQGTEAFF
cdr3_nt: TGTGCCAGCAGCCGGAAACAGGGAACTGAAGCTTTCTTT

d_call: .
j_call: TRBJ1-2
clone_size: few
v_call: TRBV27
cdr3_length: 13
cdr3_aa: CASSGTGPLGYTF
cdr3_nt: TGTGCCAGCAGTGGAACAGGTCCTCTAGGCTACACCTTC

d_call: TRBD2
j_call: TRBJ2-5
clone_size: .
v_call: TRBV11-2
cdr3_length: 14
cdr3_aa: CASSQGTKQETQYF
cdr3_nt: TGTGCCAGCAGCCAAGGGACTAAGCAAGAGACCCAGTACTTC

d_call: TRBD2
j_call: TRBJ2-5
clone_size: .
v_call: TRBV12-3/TRBV12-4
cdr3_length: 13
cdr3_aa: CASSFGSGGTQYF
cdr3_nt: TGTGCCAGCAGTTTTGGTAGCGGGGGGACCCAGTACTTC

d_call: TRBD1
j_call: TRBJ1-4
clone_size: .
v_call: TRBV28
cdr3_length: 14
cdr3_aa: CASSLGRGREKLFF
cdr3_nt: TGTGCCAGCAGTTTGGGCAGGGGGCGTGAAAAACTGTTTTTT

d_call: TRBD2
j_call: TRBJ2-1
clone_size: .
v_call: TRBV24-1
cdr3_length: 15
cdr3_aa: CATSSLGTSGNEQFF
cdr3_nt: TGTGCCACCAGTTCTCTCGGGACTAGCGGCAATGAGCAGTTCTTC

d_call: .
j_call: TRBJ1-1
clone_size: .
v_call: TRBV20-1
cdr3_length: 15
cdr3_aa: CSAEDPGALTTEAFF
cdr3_nt: TGCAGTGCTGAAGACCCAGGGGCCCTGACCACTGAAGCTTTCTTT

d_call: TRBD2
j_call: TRBJ2-1
clone_size: few
v_call: TRBV29-1
cdr3_length: 13
cdr3_aa: CSGSGTSFYEQFF
cdr3_nt: TGCAGCGGATCCGGGACTAGCTTCTATGAGCAGTTCTTC

d_call: TRBD2
j_call: TRBJ2-1
clone_size: .
v_call: TRBV28
cdr3_length: 16
cdr3_aa: CASRPLAVAGGPGQFF
cdr3_nt: TGTGCCAGCAGACCACTCGCGGTAGCGGGAGGGCCAGGTCAGTTCTTC

d_call: TRBD2
j_call: TRBJ2-7
clone_size: .
v_call: TRBV3-1
cdr3_length: 12
cdr3_aa: CASSQPRGEQYF
cdr3_nt: TGTGCCAGCAGCCAGCCGCGGGGGGAGCAGTACTTC

d_call: .
j_call: TRBJ1-1
clone_size: .
v_call: TRBV5-1
cdr3_length: 14
cdr3_aa: CASSFDPGGTEAFF
cdr3_nt: TGCGCCAGCAGCTTTGATCCTGGGGGGACTGAAGCTTTCTTT

d_call: TRBD2
j_call: TRBJ2-3
clone_size: .
v_call: TRBV9
cdr3_length: 18
cdr3_aa: CASSAQAGGSASTDTQYF
cdr3_nt: TGTGCCAGCAGCGCGCAAGCGGGAGGATCCGCTAGCACAGATACGCAGTATTTT

d_call: .
j_call: TRBJ1-1
clone_size: .
v_call: TRBV9
cdr3_length: 13
cdr3_aa: CASSATGRPEAFF
cdr3_nt: TGTGCCAGCAGCGCTACAGGTCGGCCTGAAGCTTTCTTT

d_call: .
j_call: TRBJ2-4
clone_size: .
v_call: TRBV6-2/TRBV6-3
cdr3_length: 17
cdr3_aa: CASSYSLEPSVQDIQYF
cdr3_nt: TGTGCCAGTAGTTACTCGTTAGAACCTAGTGTGCAGGACATTCAGTACTTC

d_call: .
j_call: TRBJ2-5
clone_size: few
v_call: TRBV12-5
cdr3_length: 11
cdr3_aa: CASGSHETQYF
cdr3_nt: TGTGCTAGTGGTTCCCATGAGACCCAGTACTTC

d_call: .
j_call: TRBJ2-1
clone_size: few
v_call: TRBV29-1
cdr3_length: 14
cdr3_aa: CSAWTVQSDNEQFF
cdr3_nt: TGCAGCGCCTGGACAGTCCAAAGTGACAATGAGCAGTTCTTC

d_call: .
j_call: TRBJ1-5
clone_size: .
v_call: TRBV6-1
cdr3_length: 13
cdr3_aa: CASSEAPLQPQHF
cdr3_nt: TGTGCCAGCAGTGAAGCCCCCCTCCAGCCCCAGCATTTT

d_call: .
j_call: TRBJ2-5
clone_size: .
v_call: TRBV29-1
cdr3_length: 13
cdr3_aa: CSYASGRWETQYF
cdr3_nt: TGCAGCTATGCGAGTGGCCGCTGGGAGACCCAGTACTTC

d_call: .
j_call: TRBJ1-4
clone_size: few
v_call: TRBV7-2
cdr3_length: 15
cdr3_aa: CASSSSIVANEKLFF
cdr3_nt: TGTGCCAGCAGTTCCTCAATTGTGGCTAATGAAAAACTGTTTTTT

d_call: .
j_call: TRBJ2-5
clone_size: few
v_call: TRBV29-1
cdr3_length: 15
cdr3_aa: CSVDRRGSPGETQYF
cdr3_nt: TGCAGCGTTGACCGGCGTGGCAGCCCCGGGGAGACCCAGTACTTC

d_call: TRBD1
j_call: TRBJ1-4
clone_size: few
v_call: TRBV27
cdr3_length: 13
cdr3_aa: CASSFGTGEKLFF
cdr3_nt: TGTGCCAGCAGTTTTGGGACAGGGGAAAAACTGTTTTTT

d_call: .
j_call: TRBJ2-1
clone_size: .
v_call: TRBV2
cdr3_length: 15
cdr3_aa: CASSEVGSLSNEQFF
cdr3_nt: TGTGCCAGCAGTGAAGTGGGGTCTCTTAGCAATGAGCAGTTCTTC

d_call: TRBD1
j_call: TRBJ1-1
clone_size: .
v_call: TRBV29-1
cdr3_length: 16
cdr3_aa: CSVGWGQGGMNTEAFF
cdr3_nt: TGCAGCGTTGGATGGGGACAGGGCGGCATGAACACTGAAGCTTTCTTT

d_call: .
j_call: TRBJ1-6
clone_size: few
v_call: TRBV6-2/TRBV6-3
cdr3_length: 12
cdr3_aa: CASRGDNSPLHF
cdr3_nt: TGTGCCAGCCGGGGGGATAATTCACCCCTCCACTTT

d_call: .
j_call: TRBJ1-2
clone_size: .
v_call: TRBV28
cdr3_length: 14
cdr3_aa: CASSPPGAPYGYTF
cdr3_nt: TGTGCCAGCAGCCCCCCCGGGGCTCCCTATGGCTACACCTTC

d_call: .
j_call: TRBJ1-2
clone_size: few
v_call: TRBV6-5
cdr3_length: 16
cdr3_aa: CASSYAVKQGWDGYTF
cdr3_nt: TGTGCCAGCAGTTACGCCGTCAAACAGGGTTGGGATGGCTACACCTTC

d_call: .
j_call: TRBJ2-5
clone_size: few
v_call: TRBV29-1
cdr3_length: 17
cdr3_aa: CSVDEDYKSGYGETQYF
cdr3_nt: TGCAGCGTTGATGAGGACTATAAATCAGGTTACGGAGAGACCCAGTACTTC

d_call: .
j_call: TRBJ2-5
clone_size: few
v_call: TRBV11-1
cdr3_length: 13
cdr3_aa: CASNSRPEETQYF
cdr3_nt: TGTGCCAGCAACAGTCGACCCGAGGAGACCCAGTACTTC

d_call: TRBD2
j_call: TRBJ2-5
clone_size: .
v_call: TRBV2
cdr3_length: 14
cdr3_aa: CASSRWGGAETQYF
cdr3_nt: TGTGCCAGCAGTAGATGGGGGGGAGCGGAGACCCAGTACTTC

d_call: TRBD1
j_call: TRBJ2-1
clone_size: few
v_call: TRBV29-1
cdr3_length: 14
cdr3_aa: CSVYRGSSYNEQFF
cdr3_nt: TGCAGCGTTTACAGGGGAAGCTCCTACAATGAGCAGTTCTTC